The T cell receptor beta chain described here comes from a study of cytomegalovirus exposure and HLA in healthy donors (dated by TCRdb to the late 2010s). For the wider study: An earlier analysis of several hundred of the donors reported about 280 Gb of sequence data and roughly 120 million unique TCR beta sequences obtained from about 179 million T cells. Rather than using new phenotypic data, the later analysis identified candidate immune exposures from TCR beta sequences and from how often those sequences occurred across donors. The study was designed to test whether signatures of past pathogen exposure could be identified by cataloging public T cell receptors. An earlier analysis of approximately 640 of the donors applied high-throughput TCR beta sequencing to assess whether each TCR beta V gene segment acted as functional or pseudogenic. A separate validation cohort of 100 to 150 different subjects was used in addition to the approximately 700-subject first cohort. Approximately 310 gigabases of sequencing data and 91 million or so unique TCR sequences made up an early release that covered under 750 HLA-typed donors. A handful of DR-DQ haplotypes were handled as single units for association and clustering because linkage in the cohort was strong. The number of typed donors differed by locus: about 620-640 for A, B, C, DRB1 and DQB1; approximately 520 for DQA1; some 590 for DPA1; and 450 to 480 for DPB1. Of the 300 to 500 genotyped donors, approximately 81% were placed in the genetic ancestry cluster associated with self-reported Caucasian donors. Using immunosequencing, the study profiled T cell repertoires from roughly 650 subjects and related those repertoires to cytomegalovirus serostatus. Across under 500 genotyped donors of the cohort, an average of about 240,000 unique TCR beta nucleotide sequences per donor were sequenced, and around 20% of those sequences were non-productive. In a later genetic analysis, genome-wide SNP genotypes for 398 of the 666 donors were used, and that subset was treated as a discovery cohort. In a later analysis, previously published TCR beta repertoires from 550 to 750 donors were re-analyzed and high-resolution HLA genotyping was added so that TCR occurrence patterns could be studied. HLA typing included class I and class II loci at four-digit resolution. The study combined high-throughput TCR immunosequencing, statistical association of individual TCRs with disease status, and machine learning to predict cytomegalovirus infection status. Donor age, sex, ethnicity and CMV serostatus were compiled alongside the repertoire data. All discovery cohort repertoires had been generated on a single sequencing platform.

What the authors observed across the whole study: The study listed approximately 150 TCR beta chains as associated with cytomegalovirus. Strong co-occurrence of HLA alleles, especially DR and DQ, made assigning TCR associations to individual alleles difficult. In a later analysis, HLA-associated TCR beta chains showed more clonal expansion and lower generation probabilities than non-associated chains that were equally common. In a later analysis, most CMV-associated TCR beta chains were found to appear HLA-restricted, with HLA associations seemingly driven largely by CMV exposure. The 87-base-pair reads could not distinguish some IMGT-functional V segments, including TRBV6-2 and TRBV6-3, so those segments were excluded. According to a later analysis, TCR association rates differed among HLA loci, with DRB1 alleles showing the most associated TCRs and HLA-C alleles showing the fewest. Because counts were too low, roughly 17 rarely observed V segments, including chromosome 9 orphons, were left out of the earlier analysis of roughly 600 of the donors. A cluster of highly shared sequence variants was judged likely to represent a technical artifact of the sequencing pipeline. CMV serostatus was the only immune exposure information available for the cohort. The authors suggested that the approach could potentially be extended to other disease states and immunological phenotypes. An association between a missense DCLRE1C variant and V-gene and J-gene trimming of TCR beta chains was found in a later genetic analysis and replicated in an independent cohort. In this cohort, only TCR beta chains were sequenced, and detectable features were limited by the absence of alpha or paired-chain data. A further reported finding was that TCR beta sequences accurately predicted the HLA-A and HLA-B alleles for most subjects in the first cohort. Most TCR sequences were seen in very few donors, while some public TCRs were found in many individuals. At a false discovery rate of 0.05, a later analysis linked under 20,000 TCR beta sequences to specific HLA alleles. The classifier was reported to diagnose cytomegalovirus status with high specificity and sensitivity in both the original and validation cohorts. According to a later analysis, parvovirus B19, influenza, CMV and Epstein-Barr virus appeared linked to several top co-occurrence clusters. In a later genetic analysis, fewer N-insertions in productive TCRs were reported among donors in an Asian-associated ancestry cluster than the roughly 700-donor mean. Sequencing depth was assumed to be roughly uniform across donors in the presence/absence analyses, though that assumption may not hold. Linkage disequilibrium might explain the correlated functional status among segregating V segments, but an unknown experimental factor could not be ruled out. Because some donors lacked HLA typing at each locus, the association tests relied only on the typed subset. In vitro tests confirmed that a few of the cytomegalovirus-associated TCR beta chains recognize cytomegalovirus antigens. Broadly in line with IMGT annotations, most TCR beta V segments showed up in productive rearrangements about 90% or about 30% of the time in an earlier analysis of several hundred of the donors.

As regards this clone: There is no known antigen for this receptor. The input lacks base qualities; no much larger clone sits a single base away.

The cohort consisted of 650 to 850 healthy bone marrow donors. Cohort members were all nominally healthy when sampled, although unrecorded immune exposures were likely present. The donor was CMV seropositive and was included in the group of 250 to 350 seropositive cohort members. A peripheral blood sample was collected from each donor, and TCR beta sequencing was performed on peripheral blood mononuclear cells. Genomic DNA extraction from the blood cell samples was performed with the Qiagen DNeasy Blood Extraction Kit. Clipping removes 6 bases from V and 3 bases from J, with 8 as the unmatched junction base count. The CDR3 spans 15 residues, from the cysteine through the phenylalanine. This entry keeps only the CDR3 DNA: 45 bases, framed from base 1. CDR1 is given as SGHRS and CDR2 as YFSETQ, both from the germline V gene. Receptor libraries were prepared by the immunoSEQ multiplex PCR assay. For the multiplex PCR, a mixture combining 60 forward primers for TCR Vbeta segments and 13 reverse primers for TCR Jbeta segments was used. A multiplex PCR assay on genomic DNA amplified the CDR3 region of rearranged TCR beta genes. The Illumina HiSeq System was used to sequence the amplified TCR beta libraries as 87-base-pair reads. Per the source publication's procedure: A later analysis counted about 76 million unique TCR beta chains across the roughly 700 repertoires, and some 11 million of these chains were shared by at least two donors. Raw reads were error-corrected and collapsed into unique sequences with a nearest-neighbor algorithm that merged closely related sequences to remove PCR and sequencing errors. V, D and J gene segments were assigned by aligning CDR3 sequences to IMGT reference sequences. Each retained sequence needed at least a six-nucleotide match to both a V gene segment and a J gene segment. A rearrangement counted as productive if the CDR3 had no stop codons and remained in frame with V and J, and every other rearrangement counted as non-productive. CDR3 was defined according to IMGT convention as the region running from the second conserved V-encoded cysteine to the conserved J-encoded phenylalanine. Sequences without an unambiguous match to a single V gene segment were excluded from the earlier analysis of 500 to 700 of the donors. An earlier analysis of just under 600 of the donors called V segments functional above 56.7% productive rearrangements and segregating when the between-donor standard deviation exceeded 5%. A statistical classification framework was built for diagnosing cytomegalovirus status from the catalog of TCR beta chain sequences. In a later analysis, V and J genes were assigned by comparing TCR nucleotide sequences against IMGT/GENE-DB human TR gene sequences. Using the TCRdist pipeline, a later analysis assigned CDR3 sequences along with most-parsimonious VDJ recombination scenarios. In a later analysis, each TCR beta chain was defined by its CDR3 amino acid sequence together with its V-gene family, and reads lacking a unique V-gene family were excluded. In a later analysis, several hundred highly shared, low-generation-probability nucleotide sequences were removed to address suspected cross-contamination and a sequencing artifact. A later analysis calculated a clonal expansion index for each public chain from normalized within-repertoire ranks of inferred template counts. Generation probabilities in a later analysis came from a VDJ recombination model fitted to out-of-frame rearrangements, and those results were checked against IGoR. A later analysis scored TCR-TCR, TCR-HLA and TCR-CMV co-occurrence with hypergeometric tests, applying a repertoire-size bias correction to TCR pairs. A later analysis estimated false discovery rates by permuting HLA or CMV assignments 20 times. A later analysis grouped co-occurring TCRs with DBSCAN, adding TCRdist sequence similarity when clustering within HLA-allele-positive subsets. Repertoires with fewer than 30,000 or more than 120,000 public chains were left out of co-occurrence clustering, as were five repertoires with anomalous nucleotide sharing. Here the immuneACCESS table is served through TCRdb, limited to in-frame sequences with V and J called. Missing clones are a known gap in these copies; in checked studies unresolved V genes cover under half, and the rest lacks a known reason. V, J and clone size reflect that table, while D and trimming were determined from the DNA. This sample has 80,000 to 100,000 clones in its table, and 63% of those were observed once. Approximately 16% of the sample is in the top ten clones.

Rearrangement joined TRBV5-1 to TRBJ2-5, with TRBD2 identical over 10 junction bases. Sequenced material: PBMCs. The source of this sequence is a woman aged 40 to 50 in good health and CMV-seropositive. This receptor has the CDR3 CASTVFLAGEETQYF. DNA sequence: TGCGCCAGCACCGTCTTTCTAGCGGGAGAAGAGACCCAGTACTTC.